This T cell receptor (beta chain) is from a study of cytomegalovirus exposure and HLA in healthy donors. Healthy donors of bone marrow made up the group. Researchers ran the PCR with 60 Vbeta and 13 Jbeta primers. In the original processing: Roughly 10 million shared chains were among around 78 million unique TCR beta chains counted in a later analysis. The assay was immunoSEQ multiplex PCR, and TCRdb's table has in-frame clones only and misses some. V and J calls plus clone size are reproduced from that table; the DNA served to infer D and trimming. The table has about 200,000 clones, 70% to 85% seen once. As concerns this clone: Its target is not known.

The CDR3 totals 18 residues. Germline values: CDR1 SGHRS, CDR2 YFSETQ. V gave up 0 bases and J gave up 0 bases, with 16 bases separating them. Whole-study results and caveats: Overall, approximately 150 TCR beta chains were annotated as cytomegalovirus-associated.

The material sequenced was PBMCs. The TCR comes from a boy between 2 and 10 years old in good health and CMV-seronegative. The rearrangement links TRBV5-1 to TRBJ1-3, with D unclear. CDR3 protein: CASSLASGKGSSGNTIYF. Here the CDR3 DNA reads TGCGCCAGCAGCTTGGCCTCGGGGAAAGGCAGCTCTGGAAACACCATATATTTT.